This T cell receptor beta chain was sequenced in a study of identical twins. This clonotype has more than one count but fewer than ten. From the 5' RACE reads, TCRdb called clonotypes with MiXCR, one entry per CDR3 protein. Counted here are 450,000 to 650,000 distinct CDR3 sequences, 13% to 15% occurring once; the ten biggest clones make up about 0.47%. CDR3 size: 15 residues. The V gene end was trimmed by 0 bases and the J gene end by 11 bases; junction bases not matched to a gene: 8. Germline V gives CDR1 SGHRS, CDR2 YFSETQ. These data also formed part of another study, on yellow fever vaccine responses in identical twins.

Sequencing was carried out using CD4+ T cells sorted from blood. The source of this sequence is a woman under 30 in good health. V gene TRBV5-1 combines with J gene TRBJ2-1, with 10 bases that match TRBD2. The chain's CDR3 is CASSLAGLAGVKQFF. The CDR3 bases are TGCGCCAGCAGCTTGGCCGGGCTAGCGGGGGTTAAGCAGTTCTTC. The full variable domain, its missing parts supplied by reference TRBV5-1 and TRBJ2-1, is KAGVTQTPRYLIKTRGQQVTLSCSPISGHRSVSWYQQTPGQGLQFLFEYFSETQRNKGNFPGRFSGRQFSNSRSEMNVSTLELGDSALYLCASSLAGLAGVKQFFGPGTRLTVL.